These T cell receptor beta chains were read from a single sample in a study of blood T cell repertoires in COVID-19. The protocol was immunoSEQ multiplex PCR, while the TCRdb copy is restricted to in-frame clones and leaves out a portion. The sample includes 150,000 to 200,000 clones, approximately 80% of them seen just once. The sample consisted of peripheral blood. The receptors were sampled from a human donor in a cohort sampled during active COVID-19. Both conserved end residues are part of each CDR3. A D gene is named only where the DNA matches it firmly. For some rows the clone size is stated as once, few or many, or as a class when expanded; others skip it.

CDR3 DNA: TGTGCCAGCAGCTTAGGATCGGGGGGCAACTATGGCTACACCTTC; CDR3 protein: CASSLGSGGNYGYTF; clone size: .; V gene: TRBV7-3; J gene: TRBJ1-2; D gene: .
CDR3 DNA: TGTGCCAGCAGTTTAGCGGGGCGGGGGACCCAGTACTTC; CDR3 protein: CASSLAGRGTQYF; clone size: .; V gene: TRBV28; J gene: TRBJ2-5; D gene: .
CDR3 DNA: TGTGCCAGCACCATGGACAGGGGCCAAGGGCTAGCCAAAAACATTCAGTACTTC; CDR3 protein: CASTMDRGQGLAKNIQYF; clone size: .; V gene: TRBV5-4; J gene: TRBJ2-4; D gene: TRBD1
CDR3 DNA: TGTGCCAGCAGCTTGGCTTCGGACACCTCTGGAAACACCATATATTTT; CDR3 protein: CASSLASDTSGNTIYF; clone size: few; V gene: TRBV5-4; J gene: TRBJ1-3; D gene: .
CDR3 DNA: TGTGCCAGCAGTTACCGGGGGACTTTCATGAACACTGAAGCTTTCTTT; CDR3 protein: CASSYRGTFMNTEAFF; clone size: .; V gene: TRBV6-5; J gene: TRBJ1-1; D gene: .
CDR3 DNA: TGTGCCAGTAGTATAGGAGGGGGCGTTCAGCCCCAGCATTTT; CDR3 protein: CASSIGGGVQPQHF; clone size: few; V gene: TRBV19; J gene: TRBJ1-5; D gene: TRBD1
CDR3 DNA: TGTGCCAGCAGCTTGGACGGGGTTTCTGGGGCCAACGTCCTGACTTTC; CDR3 protein: CASSLDGVSGANVLTF; clone size: .; V gene: TRBV5-4; J gene: TRBJ2-6; D gene: .
CDR3 DNA: TGTGCCAGCAGCTTGAGCAGGGGGTATAATTCACCCCTCCACTTT; CDR3 protein: CASSLSRGYNSPLHF; clone size: .; V gene: TRBV7-9; J gene: TRBJ1-6; D gene: TRBD1
CDR3 DNA: TGCGCCAGCAGCTTGGACGGGGAGACCCAGTACTTC; CDR3 protein: CASSLDGETQYF; clone size: .; V gene: TRBV5-1; J gene: TRBJ2-5; D gene: .
CDR3 DNA: TGTGCCAGCAGCCAAGATTCCCCGGGGTCGAGCTCTGGAAACACCATATATTTT; CDR3 protein: CASSQDSPGSSSGNTIYF; clone size: .; V gene: TRBV3-1/TRBV3-2; J gene: TRBJ1-3; D gene: .
CDR3 DNA: TGTGCCAGCAGCTTAGTAACAGGGGGTAATGAAAAACTGTTTTTT; CDR3 protein: CASSLVTGGNEKLFF; clone size: .; V gene: TRBV7-2; J gene: TRBJ1-4; D gene: TRBD1
CDR3 DNA: TGTGCCAGCAGCTTAGCGTCACCGGGGGAAAAACTGTTTTTT; CDR3 protein: CASSLASPGEKLFF; clone size: .; V gene: TRBV7-9; J gene: TRBJ1-4; D gene: .
CDR3 DNA: TGTGCCAGCAGTAAGGCCCTACAGGGGGCGCGAGGCTACACCTTC; CDR3 protein: CASSKALQGARGYTF; clone size: .; V gene: TRBV28; J gene: TRBJ1-2; D gene: TRBD1
CDR3 DNA: TGTGCCACCCTTACTAGCGGGGGCACAGATACGCAGTATTTT; CDR3 protein: CATLTSGGTDTQYF; clone size: .; V gene: TRBV15; J gene: TRBJ2-3; D gene: TRBD2
CDR3 DNA: TGTGCCAGCAGCCTAGGGACAGGGGGTGCCACCGGGGAGCTGTTTTTT; CDR3 protein: CASSLGTGGATGELFF; clone size: once; V gene: TRBV5-4; J gene: TRBJ2-2; D gene: TRBD1
CDR3 DNA: TGTGCCAGCAGCCAAGGACTAGCGGGAGGGCAAGAGACCCAGTACTTC; CDR3 protein: CASSQGLAGGQETQYF; clone size: .; V gene: TRBV5-4; J gene: TRBJ2-5; D gene: TRBD2
CDR3 DNA: TGTGCCAGTAGTATAGATCCCGGACAGGGGAATCAGCCCCAGCATTTT; CDR3 protein: CASSIDPGQGNQPQHF; clone size: .; V gene: TRBV19; J gene: TRBJ1-5; D gene: TRBD1
CDR3 DNA: TGTGCCAGCAGCTTAGTCAGGGGTGGGGGCTACACCTTC; CDR3 protein: CASSLVRGGGYTF; clone size: .; V gene: TRBV7-9; J gene: TRBJ1-2; D gene: .
CDR3 DNA: TGTGCCAGCAGCCTCCGGACTAGCGGGAGTCGCGACGAGCAGTACTTC; CDR3 protein: CASSLRTSGSRDEQYF; clone size: .; V gene: TRBV6-2/TRBV6-3; J gene: TRBJ2-7; D gene: TRBD2
CDR3 DNA: TGTGCCAGCAGTAGCGGGAGGCGCGAGACCCAGTACTTC; CDR3 protein: CASSSGRRETQYF; clone size: .; V gene: TRBV27; J gene: TRBJ2-5; D gene: TRBD2
CDR3 DNA: TGTGCCAGCAGCTTGGACTCGAGCTCCTATAATTCACCCCTCCACTTT; CDR3 protein: CASSLDSSSYNSPLHF; clone size: once; V gene: TRBV5-4; J gene: TRBJ1-6; D gene: .
CDR3 DNA: TGTGCCAGCAGTTACTCCCGACAGACCGATGGCTACACCTTC; CDR3 protein: CASSYSRQTDGYTF; clone size: .; V gene: TRBV6-5; J gene: TRBJ1-2; D gene: .
CDR3 DNA: TGTGCCAGCAGTTACCGAGCGGGAATCGGTTCCGGGGAGCTGTTTTTT; CDR3 protein: CASSYRAGIGSGELFF; clone size: .; V gene: TRBV6-2/TRBV6-3; J gene: TRBJ2-2; D gene: TRBD2
CDR3 DNA: TGTGCCAGCAGGACAGGGGGCTCCTACGAGCAGTACTTC; CDR3 protein: CASRTGGSYEQYF; clone size: .; V gene: TRBV19; J gene: TRBJ2-7; D gene: TRBD1
CDR3 DNA: TGTGCCAGCGAAGGTTCAGGGCCCGGGGAGCTGTTTTTT; CDR3 protein: CASEGSGPGELFF; clone size: many; V gene: TRBV6-5; J gene: TRBJ2-2; D gene: .
CDR3 DNA: TGCGCCAGCAGCCGTCGGCTAGCGGCCTACAATGAGCAGTTCTTC; CDR3 protein: CASSRRLAAYNEQFF; clone size: .; V gene: TRBV5-1; J gene: TRBJ2-1; D gene: TRBD2
CDR3 DNA: TGCGCCAGCAGCCAAGATCTCAGGACAGGGATTGACAATGAGCAGTTCTTC; CDR3 protein: CASSQDLRTGIDNEQFF; clone size: .; V gene: TRBV4-3; J gene: TRBJ2-1; D gene: TRBD1
CDR3 DNA: TGTGCCAGCAGTGACCGGGCAGGGGAGGGTCAGCCCCAGCATTTT; CDR3 protein: CASSDRAGEGQPQHF; clone size: .; V gene: TRBV6-4; J gene: TRBJ1-5; D gene: .
CDR3 DNA: TGTGCCAGCAGCCAGGGACAGGGGGCACGGGGCTACACCTTC; CDR3 protein: CASSQGQGARGYTF; clone size: .; V gene: TRBV7-3; J gene: TRBJ1-2; D gene: TRBD1
CDR3 DNA: TGTGCCAGCAGCTCCCTCCCTATACTGCTAACCTACGAGCAGTACTTC; CDR3 protein: CASSSLPILLTYEQYF; clone size: .; V gene: TRBV5-5; J gene: TRBJ2-7; D gene: .
CDR3 DNA: TGCGCCAGCAGCTTGGGGGGGCCGGGCAATGAGCAGTTCTTC; CDR3 protein: CASSLGGPGNEQFF; clone size: .; V gene: TRBV5-1; J gene: TRBJ2-1; D gene: .
CDR3 DNA: TGTGCCAGCTCTTCGCAGACCTACGAGCAGTACTTC; CDR3 protein: CASSSQTYEQYF; clone size: .; V gene: TRBV7-9; J gene: TRBJ2-7; D gene: .
CDR3 DNA: TGTGCCAGCGGGGACAGGGTTTTAGCTGAAGCTTTCTTT; CDR3 protein: CASGDRVLAEAFF; clone size: once; V gene: TRBV5-4; J gene: TRBJ1-1; D gene: TRBD1
CDR3 DNA: TGTGCCAGCAGCTTAGGCACTAGCCTTATGCTGAATGAGCAGTTCTTC; CDR3 protein: CASSLGTSLMLNEQFF; clone size: .; V gene: TRBV11-3; J gene: TRBJ2-1; D gene: .
CDR3 DNA: TGTGCCAGCTCACCTAATACCGGGACTAGTGTCGCAGATACGCAGTATTTT; CDR3 protein: CASSPNTGTSVADTQYF; clone size: .; V gene: TRBV18; J gene: TRBJ2-3; D gene: TRBD2
CDR3 DNA: TGTGCCAGCAGCCCAGGGGCGGGAGGGCCCTACGAGCAGTACTTC; CDR3 protein: CASSPGAGGPYEQYF; clone size: .; V gene: TRBV7-6; J gene: TRBJ2-7; D gene: TRBD2
CDR3 DNA: TGTGCCAGCAGTTTTCGGCGGGTCGCGAACACCGGGGAGCTGTTTTTT; CDR3 protein: CASSFRRVANTGELFF; clone size: .; V gene: TRBV28; J gene: TRBJ2-2; D gene: .
CDR3 DNA: TGTGCCAGCAGAGGGACTAAGACCTACGAGCAGTACTTC; CDR3 protein: CASRGTKTYEQYF; clone size: .; V gene: TRBV6-6; J gene: TRBJ2-7; D gene: TRBD2
CDR3 DNA: TGTGCCAGCAGCATAGAACTAGCGGGGAACGAGCAGTACTTC; CDR3 protein: CASSIELAGNEQYF; clone size: .; V gene: TRBV7-8; J gene: TRBJ2-7; D gene: TRBD2
CDR3 DNA: TGTGCTAGCAGCCCGATCCTGAAACCTGGGGCTAGAAATTCCTACGAGCAGTACTTC; CDR3 protein: CASSPILKPGARNSYEQYF; clone size: .; V gene: TRBV7-7; J gene: TRBJ2-7; D gene: .
CDR3 DNA: TGCGCCAGCAGCCAAGAGGCAGTGGCGGGGGGCGGGGAGCTGTTTTTT; CDR3 protein: CASSQEAVAGGGELFF; clone size: .; V gene: TRBV4-3; J gene: TRBJ2-2; D gene: TRBD2
CDR3 DNA: TGTGCCAGCAGTTCGGGACAGGGGGCAAACATTCAGTACTTC; CDR3 protein: CASSSGQGANIQYF; clone size: .; V gene: TRBV6-5; J gene: TRBJ2-4; D gene: TRBD1
CDR3 DNA: TGTGCCAGCAGTTACGACAACAGGGACCGGGGCTATGGCTACACCTTC; CDR3 protein: CASSYDNRDRGYGYTF; clone size: few; V gene: TRBV6-6; J gene: TRBJ1-2; D gene: .